Given below is one T cell receptor (beta chain) in context. This sample was taken from a study of T cell responses to AZD1222 COVID-19 vaccine. V lost 1 base and J 2 bases, leaving 4 bases between the germline ends. The CDR3 is 13 residues long. The germline gives CDR1 SGHKS, CDR2 YYEKEE (reference sequence). Method: immunoSEQ multiplex PCR; TCRdb's copy keeps in-frame clones and lacks some. The sample carries around 50,000 clones, approximately 83% recorded once. This receptor was obtained from an adult who received the AZD1222 COVID-19 vaccine. The specimen comprised peripheral blood, sampled 28 days after the second AZD1222 dose. The V call is TRBV5-5, the J call TRBJ1-3; D gene ambiguous. The CDR3 coding sequence is TGTGCCAGCAGCTTGTCCGCTGGAAACACCATATATTTT. Protein sequence: CASSLSAGNTIYF.